This T cell receptor (beta chain) derives from a study of T cell clonality in common variable immunodeficiency. Study-wide results and caveats: Fewer TCRbeta clones were shared among CVID subjects than controls. Fewer deletions and N-nucleotide insertions were reportedly seen in common variable immunodeficiency TCR beta sequences. CVID subjects had higher TCRbeta clonality than healthy controls, most marked in about a third.

Clones were read by immunoSEQ multiplex PCR, and TCRdb kept only the in-frame ones, dropping some. Recorded here are 50,000 to 60,000 clones, with no singletons, and the ten leading clones hold 4.5% to 5.5%. This clone was seen at least ten times. The target antigen is unknown. Sequenced input: peripheral blood mononuclear cells. This TCR came from a person aged 18-69 years in good health.

This CDR3 reads CSARSTSGSQETQYF. The DNA read from the CDR3 is TGCAGTGCTAGATCGACTAGCGGGAGCCAAGAGACC. The chain has TRBV20-1 and TRBJ2-5, with 12 bases lining up with TRBD2. The read terminates 3 residues before the CDR3 end, so the remaining end is supplied by the germline J gene. V shed 2 bases, J shed 1 base, and the junction held 2 bases outside the gene matches. This CDR3 is built from 15 residues. The germline gives CDR1 DFQATT, CDR2 SNEGSKA (reference sequence).